Listed below are T cell receptor beta chains from one sample, sequenced in a study of T cells in localized non-small cell lung cancer. Only in-frame clones appear in the TCRdb table, and some are missing; sequencing was by immunoSEQ multiplex PCR. The table has over 2,500 clones, about 40% seen once; the top ten hold roughly a fifth. Sequencing was performed on normal lung tissue next to the tumor, taken before any cancer treatment. These receptors were taken from a woman aged 35-75 years with stage II squamous cell lung carcinoma. CDR3s include the opening cysteine and the closing phenylalanine or tryptophan. Fields, in order: clone size, D gene, V gene, J gene, CDR3 protein, CDR3 DNA. D genes are given only for firm matches. Size is stated for part of the rows, as once, few or many counts, or as a class when the clone is expanded.

clone_size: NA
d_call: NA
v_call: TRBV29-1
j_call: TRBJ1-5
cdr3_aa: CSVGARDQPQHF
cdr3_nt: TGCAGCGTCGGGGCTAGGGATCAGCCCCAGCATTTT

clone_size: NA
d_call: NA
v_call: TRBV28
j_call: TRBJ1-1
cdr3_aa: CASSLRLGPLPENTEAFF
cdr3_nt: TGTGCCAGCAGTTTACGGCTGGGCCCGTTACCTGAGAACACTGAAGCTTTCTTT

clone_size: few
d_call: NA
v_call: TRBV9
j_call: TRBJ1-4
cdr3_aa: CASSVATGLNEKLFF
cdr3_nt: TGTGCCAGCAGCGTAGCCACAGGCCTTAATGAAAAACTGTTTTTT

clone_size: NA
d_call: NA
v_call: TRBV6-8
j_call: TRBJ1-5
cdr3_aa: CASSERSGLNQPQHF
cdr3_nt: TGTGCCAGCAGTGAGCGGTCAGGGCTCAATCAGCCCCAGCATTTT

clone_size: NA
d_call: TRBD2
v_call: TRBV11-3
j_call: TRBJ2-1
cdr3_aa: CASSAGTRGYNEQFF
cdr3_nt: TGTGCCAGCAGTGCCGGGACTAGAGGATACAATGAGCAGTTCTTC

clone_size: NA
d_call: NA
v_call: TRBV28
j_call: TRBJ1-5
cdr3_aa: CASSFSGQPQHF
cdr3_nt: TGTGCCAGCAGTTTTTCGGGGCAGCCCCAGCATTTT

clone_size: NA
d_call: NA
v_call: TRBV18
j_call: TRBJ1-1
cdr3_aa: CASSPVSGSPAFF
cdr3_nt: TGTGCCAGCTCACCAGTCAGCGGCTCGCCCGCTTTCTTT

clone_size: NA
d_call: NA
v_call: TRBV18
j_call: TRBJ2-5
cdr3_aa: CASSPQGGTEETQYF
cdr3_nt: TGTGCCAGCTCACCACAGGGAGGGACAGAAGAGACCCAGTACTTC

clone_size: NA
d_call: NA
v_call: TRBV28
j_call: TRBJ2-7
cdr3_aa: CASSAPGKHEQYF
cdr3_nt: TGTGCCAGCAGCGCTCCAGGGAAACACGAGCAGTACTTC

clone_size: NA
d_call: NA
v_call: TRBV14
j_call: TRBJ1-2
cdr3_aa: CASSSSRGTQYGYTF
cdr3_nt: TGTGCCAGCAGCTCTAGCAGGGGAACTCAATATGGCTACACCTTC

clone_size: few
d_call: NA
v_call: TRBV6-7
j_call: TRBJ2-1
cdr3_aa: CASSPGTSGWNEQFF
cdr3_nt: TGTGCCAGCAGCCCCGGGACTTCGGGGTGGAATGAGCAGTTCTTC

clone_size: NA
d_call: TRBD1
v_call: TRBV28
j_call: TRBJ1-2
cdr3_aa: CASRTGGQGYTF
cdr3_nt: TGTGCCAGCAGGACAGGGGGACAGGGCTACACCTTC

clone_size: NA
d_call: NA
v_call: TRBV28
j_call: TRBJ1-4
cdr3_aa: CASSLESEKLFF
cdr3_nt: TGTGCCAGCAGTTTAGAGAGCGAAAAACTGTTTTTT

clone_size: few
d_call: NA
v_call: TRBV11-3
j_call: TRBJ2-7
cdr3_aa: CASSLGWDAGLYEQYF
cdr3_nt: TGTGCCAGCAGCTTGGGTTGGGACGCGGGTCTCTACGAGCAGTACTTC

clone_size: NA
d_call: TRBD1
v_call: TRBV19
j_call: TRBJ2-1
cdr3_aa: CASTPRGSGGYNEQFF
cdr3_nt: TGTGCCAGTACCCCCAGGGGGTCAGGGGGTTACAATGAGCAGTTCTTC

clone_size: medium-sized
d_call: NA
v_call: TRBV11-3
j_call: TRBJ2-1
cdr3_aa: CASSSTDGYNEQFF
cdr3_nt: TGTGCCAGCAGCTCCACGGACGGCTACAATGAGCAGTTCTTC

clone_size: NA
d_call: NA
v_call: TRBV28
j_call: TRBJ2-3
cdr3_aa: CASSLWAQGTDTQYF
cdr3_nt: TGTGCCAGCAGTTTATGGGCACAGGGCACAGATACGCAGTATTTT

clone_size: NA
d_call: NA
v_call: TRBV19
j_call: TRBJ2-1
cdr3_aa: CASSRGGTGTPQYNEQFF
cdr3_nt: TGTGCCAGTAGTAGGGGAGGAACCGGGACACCCCAATACAATGAGCAGTTCTTC

clone_size: NA
d_call: TRBD1
v_call: TRBV9
j_call: TRBJ2-4
cdr3_aa: CASRTGQAKNIQYF
cdr3_nt: TGTGCCAGCCGGACAGGCCAAGCCAAAAACATTCAGTACTTC

clone_size: few
d_call: NA
v_call: TRBV9
j_call: TRBJ2-2
cdr3_aa: CASSVPKASENTGELFF
cdr3_nt: TGTGCCAGCAGCGTCCCGAAGGCCTCAGAGAACACCGGGGAGCTGTTTTTT

clone_size: medium-sized
d_call: TRBD2
v_call: TRBV11-3
j_call: TRBJ2-1
cdr3_aa: CASSLGLAGYEQFF
cdr3_nt: TGTGCCAGCAGCCTGGGGCTAGCGGGTTATGAGCAGTTCTTC

clone_size: once
d_call: NA
v_call: TRBV28
j_call: TRBJ1-5
cdr3_aa: CASSQTGYNQPQHF
cdr3_nt: TGTGCCAGCAGTCAAACAGGGTACAATCAGCCCCAGCATTTT

clone_size: NA
d_call: NA
v_call: TRBV6-8
j_call: TRBJ2-1
cdr3_aa: CASRPRATTLNEQFF
cdr3_nt: TGTGCCAGCAGGCCGAGAGCCACCACCCTCAATGAGCAGTTCTTC

clone_size: few
d_call: TRBD1
v_call: TRBV9
j_call: TRBJ2-6
cdr3_aa: CASSADDRALPLTF
cdr3_nt: TGTGCCAGCAGCGCCGACGACAGGGCCCTCCCTCTGACTTTC

clone_size: medium-sized
d_call: NA
v_call: TRBV11-3
j_call: TRBJ1-2
cdr3_aa: CASSLGQLHYGYTF
cdr3_nt: TGTGCCAGCAGCTTGGGGCAGCTCCACTATGGCTACACCTTC

clone_size: once
d_call: TRBD1
v_call: TRBV28
j_call: TRBJ2-3
cdr3_aa: CASRRQGADTQYF
cdr3_nt: TGTGCCAGCAGACGACAGGGGGCAGATACGCAGTATTTT

clone_size: NA
d_call: NA
v_call: TRBV28
j_call: TRBJ1-6
cdr3_aa: CASSTTQANSPLHF
cdr3_nt: TGTGCCAGCAGCACTACACAGGCGAATTCACCCCTCCACTTT

clone_size: NA
d_call: NA
v_call: TRBV28
j_call: TRBJ2-4
cdr3_aa: CASSHRVVKNIQYF
cdr3_nt: TGTGCCAGCAGTCACAGGGTGGTAAAAAACATTCAGTACTTC

clone_size: NA
d_call: NA
v_call: TRBV11-3
j_call: TRBJ1-3
cdr3_aa: CASSLEPPTSGNTIYF
cdr3_nt: TGTGCCAGCAGCTTGGAGCCCCCAACCTCTGGAAACACCATATATTTT

clone_size: NA
d_call: NA
v_call: TRBV29-1
j_call: TRBJ2-3
cdr3_aa: CSVRESTDTQYF
cdr3_nt: TGCAGCGTCCGCGAAAGCACAGATACGCAGTATTTT

clone_size: few
d_call: NA
v_call: TRBV18
j_call: TRBJ2-1
cdr3_aa: CASSLGGAQNEQFF
cdr3_nt: TGTGCCAGCTCCCTAGGGGGGGCCCAGAATGAGCAGTTCTTC

clone_size: once
d_call: TRBD1
v_call: TRBV28
j_call: TRBJ1-2
cdr3_aa: CASRTLQGSANYGYTF
cdr3_nt: TGTGCCAGCAGGACGCTACAGGGGTCAGCTAACTATGGCTACACCTTC

clone_size: NA
d_call: NA
v_call: TRBV19
j_call: TRBJ2-3
cdr3_aa: CASSTLPRGADTQYF
cdr3_nt: TGTGCCAGTAGTACACTTCCGCGGGGCGCAGATACGCAGTATTTT

clone_size: NA
d_call: NA
v_call: TRBV18
j_call: TRBJ2-3
cdr3_aa: CASGGIEGSTDTQYF
cdr3_nt: TGTGCCAGCGGTGGGATAGAGGGGTCAACAGATACGCAGTATTTT

clone_size: few
d_call: TRBD2
v_call: TRBV9
j_call: TRBJ2-1
cdr3_aa: CASRGTSGAGQFF
cdr3_nt: TGTGCCAGCAGGGGGACTAGCGGGGCAGGGCAGTTCTTC

clone_size: NA
d_call: TRBD1
v_call: TRBV28
j_call: TRBJ1-3
cdr3_aa: CASSLTGGGNTIYF
cdr3_nt: TGTGCCAGCAGTTTAACAGGGGGCGGAAACACCATATATTTT

clone_size: NA
d_call: NA
v_call: TRBV6-8
j_call: TRBJ1-4
cdr3_aa: CASSPRASLNEKLFF
cdr3_nt: TGTGCCAGCAGTCCCAGGGCCAGCCTTAATGAAAAACTGTTTTTT

clone_size: NA
d_call: NA
v_call: TRBV18
j_call: TRBJ1-3
cdr3_aa: CASSPYSGESGNTIYF
cdr3_nt: TGTGCCAGCTCACCGTACTCAGGGGAATCTGGAAACACCATATATTTT

clone_size: NA
d_call: NA
v_call: TRBV29-1
j_call: TRBJ1-6
cdr3_aa: CSVSTGLRDSPLHF
cdr3_nt: TGCAGCGTTTCGACAGGCCTTAGGGATTCACCCCTCCACTTT

clone_size: NA
d_call: NA
v_call: TRBV12-5
j_call: TRBJ1-1
cdr3_aa: CASGREGGTEAFF
cdr3_nt: TGTGCTAGTGGCCGTGAAGGCGGCACTGAAGCTTTCTTT

clone_size: NA
d_call: NA
v_call: TRBV28
j_call: TRBJ1-6
cdr3_aa: CASRRGNSPLHF
cdr3_nt: TGTGCCAGCAGAAGGGGTAATTCACCCCTCCACTTT

clone_size: few
d_call: NA
v_call: TRBV11-3
j_call: TRBJ1-2
cdr3_aa: CASSLGTGTAFYGYTF
cdr3_nt: TGTGCCAGCAGCCTAGGGACCGGGACGGCGTTCTATGGCTACACCTTC

clone_size: NA
d_call: NA
v_call: TRBV28
j_call: TRBJ2-7
cdr3_aa: CASNGGSYEQYF
cdr3_nt: TGTGCCAGCAACGGGGGATCCTACGAGCAGTACTTC

clone_size: few
d_call: NA
v_call: TRBV7-2
j_call: TRBJ1-1
cdr3_aa: CASSQGSFTEAFF
cdr3_nt: TGTGCCAGCAGCCAGGGTTCGTTCACTGAAGCTTTCTTT

clone_size: medium-sized
d_call: NA
v_call: TRBV6-8
j_call: TRBJ1-5
cdr3_aa: CASHNIGVGQPQHF
cdr3_nt: TGTGCCAGCCATAATATTGGGGTTGGGCAGCCCCAGCATTTT

clone_size: NA
d_call: NA
v_call: TRBV18
j_call: TRBJ2-1
cdr3_aa: CASSPPTPSYPYNEQFF
cdr3_nt: TGTGCCAGCTCACCACCGACCCCTAGCTACCCCTACAATGAGCAGTTCTTC

clone_size: medium-sized
d_call: NA
v_call: TRBV9
j_call: TRBJ2-7
cdr3_aa: CASSVGHQGEQYF
cdr3_nt: TGTGCCAGCAGCGTAGGGCATCAGGGCGAGCAGTACTTC

clone_size: NA
d_call: TRBD1
v_call: TRBV9
j_call: TRBJ1-2
cdr3_aa: CASSEAGTGMNYGYTF
cdr3_nt: TGTGCCAGCAGTGAAGCGGGGACAGGGATGAACTATGGCTACACCTTC

clone_size: few
d_call: TRBD1
v_call: TRBV19
j_call: TRBJ1-5
cdr3_aa: CASSTPGQGSWSNQPQHF
cdr3_nt: TGTGCCAGTAGTACCCCGGGACAGGGGTCCTGGAGCAATCAGCCCCAGCATTTT

clone_size: NA
d_call: TRBD2
v_call: TRBV28
j_call: TRBJ2-1
cdr3_aa: CASLPSRGEREEPEQFF
cdr3_nt: TGTGCCAGCCTACCCTCCCGAGGGGAGCGGGAGGAACCTGAGCAGTTCTTC

clone_size: few
d_call: TRBD1
v_call: TRBV6-8
j_call: TRBJ1-2
cdr3_aa: CASSYTGGSDYGYTF
cdr3_nt: TGTGCCAGCAGTTACACAGGGGGCTCGGACTATGGCTACACCTTC

clone_size: NA
d_call: NA
v_call: TRBV9
j_call: TRBJ1-4
cdr3_aa: CASSRQATNEKLFF
cdr3_nt: TGTGCCAGCAGCAGACAGGCAACTAATGAAAAACTGTTTTTT

clone_size: few
d_call: TRBD1
v_call: TRBV15
j_call: TRBJ2-3
cdr3_aa: CATSRDRGLDTQYF
cdr3_nt: TGTGCCACCAGCCGGGACAGGGGGTTGGATACGCAGTATTTT

clone_size: NA
d_call: NA
v_call: TRBV29-1
j_call: TRBJ2-5
cdr3_aa: CSVGLAGSKETQYF
cdr3_nt: TGCAGCGTTGGATTGGCGGGAAGCAAAGAGACCCAGTACTTC

clone_size: NA
d_call: NA
v_call: TRBV9
j_call: TRBJ1-2
cdr3_aa: CASSVEPESAGEYGYTF
cdr3_nt: TGTGCCAGCAGCGTAGAACCGGAATCGGCAGGAGAGTATGGCTACACCTTC

clone_size: NA
d_call: TRBD2
v_call: TRBV28
j_call: TRBJ2-1
cdr3_aa: CASSLGGSSYNEQFF
cdr3_nt: TGTGCCAGCAGTTTGGGCGGGAGCTCCTACAATGAGCAGTTCTTC

clone_size: NA
d_call: TRBD2
v_call: TRBV19
j_call: TRBJ2-3
cdr3_aa: CASSIGGDTQYF
cdr3_nt: TGTGCCAGTAGTATCGGGGGGGATACGCAGTATTTT

clone_size: NA
d_call: NA
v_call: TRBV11-3
j_call: TRBJ2-2
cdr3_aa: CASSLYRVAGELFF
cdr3_nt: TGTGCCAGCAGCTTGTATCGGGTCGCCGGGGAGCTGTTTTTT

clone_size: few
d_call: NA
v_call: TRBV6-7
j_call: TRBJ2-3
cdr3_aa: CASSQGAGGDGTDTQYF
cdr3_nt: TGTGCCAGCAGCCAAGGGGCAGGAGGGGACGGCACAGATACGCAGTATTTT

clone_size: few
d_call: NA
v_call: TRBV6-8
j_call: TRBJ2-5
cdr3_aa: CASSGFEAGGETQYF
cdr3_nt: TGTGCCAGCAGTGGCTTTGAGGCAGGGGGGGAGACCCAGTACTTC